One and the same sample provided the 19 T cell receptor beta chains below, sequenced in a study of blood T cells in healthy people across ages. The second PCR ran about 6 to 12 cycles with a sample-barcoded 5' primer and J-beta primers. TCRdb fed the 5' RACE reads into MiXCR, producing one record per CDR3 protein. The sample shows approximately 490,000 distinct CDR3 sequences, less than 25% of them seen only once. These same data were also listed under a study on T cells of mothers and their children.

The sequenced sample consisted of blood. These receptors were collected from a boy between 5 and 17 years old in good health.

This clonotype was picked up many times. The chain joins TRBV7-2 to TRBJ2-5; TRBD2 aligns across 7 bases. The V segment lost 4 bases and the J segment 4 bases; nucleotides outside the gene matches: 12. Germline CDR1 is SGHTA and CDR2 is FQGNSA. This CDR3 region has 16 residues. The CDR3 DNA reads as TGTGCCAGCAGCTCCCGTGTGGGGAGGGGAAGAGAGACCCAGTACTTC. Translated: CASSSRVGRGRETQYF.

This clonotype was seen a few times. V usage is TRBV4-1 and J usage is TRBJ2-7, with a weak D call TRBD2 (7 bases). This CDR3 contains 15 residues. Trimming left V 4 bases short and J 3 bases short, with 16 bases between. CDR1 MGHRA and CDR2 YSYEKL come from the germline V gene. The CDR3 spells CASSPWGGPVYEQYF. In DNA, the CDR3 is TGCGCCAGCAGCCCCTGGGGGGGCCCGGTCTACGAGCAGTACTTC.

This clonotype was seen a handful of times. Here the CDR3 DNA reads TGTGCCAGCAGTTTCGGCTACTACTCCTACAATGAGCAGTTCTTC. This sequence encodes CASSFGYYSYNEQFF. The chain has TRBV28 and TRBJ2-1, with no clear D. The CDR3 has 15 residues. Between the trimmed V and J ends, which lost 3 bases and 0 bases, there was a span of 9 bases. The germline V gene has CDR1 MDHEN and CDR2 SYDVKM.

The rearrangement joins TRBV28 to TRBJ2-1; 11 nucleotides align to TRBD2. This CDR3 contains 15 residues. Unmatched junction bases numbered 3, after V lost 8 bases and J lost 0 bases. Germline V gene lookup returns CDR1 MDHEN and CDR2 SYDVKM. The CDR3 DNA reads as TGTGCCAGCGAAACTAGCGGGAGCTCCTACAATGAGCAGTTCTTC. It codes for CASETSGSSYNEQFF.

This sequence joins TRBV5-6 and TRBJ1-1; tentative D call: TRBD1 (5 bases). This CDR3 spans 17 amino acids. V dropped 1 base and J dropped 0 bases, with 16 bases sitting between them. Germline V gene sequence: CDR1 SGHDT, CDR2 YYEEEE. In DNA form, the CDR3 reads TGTGCCAGCAGCTTGACAGGTCCCGGAGGTATGAACACTGAAGCTTTCTTT. Encoded protein: CASSLTGPGGMNTEAFF. The whole variable domain, remainder taken from reference TRBV5-6 and TRBJ1-1, is DAGVTQSPTHLIKTRGQQVTLRCSPKSGHDTVSWYQQALGQGPQFIFQYYEEEERQRGNFPDRFSGHQFPNYSSELNVNALLLGDSALYLCASSLTGPGGMNTEAFFGQGTRLTVV.

The J gene is TRBJ2-3, the V gene TRBV20-1; D is undetermined. Trimming took 3 bases from V and 0 from J, leaving 4 bases between them. The germline V gene has CDR1 DFQATT and CDR2 SNEGSKA (reference sequence). This CDR3 region has 12 residues. CDR3 region: CSARISTDTQYF. The CDR3 DNA follows: TGCAGTGCTAGGATCAGCACAGATACGCAGTATTTT.

This chain links TRBV7-2 with TRBJ2-5, with 8 nucleotides matching TRBD2. From germline, CDR1 is SGHTA and CDR2 FQGNSA. V trimming: 1 base; J trimming: 3 bases; junction bases outside the gene matches: 7. CDR3 size: 16 residues. This CDR3 is CASSLVRSGGKETQYF. CDR3 nucleotides: TGTGCCAGCAGCTTAGTACGGTCGGGAGGGAAAGAGACCCAGTACTTC.

This clonotype was observed a few times. The V and J genes are TRBV14 and TRBJ2-1; TRBD2 matches at 9 bases. This CDR3 region has 17 residues. V dropped 3 bases and J dropped 0; count of bases not matched to a gene: 6. Germline V CDR1 and CDR2: SGHDN, FVKESK. CDR3 DNA: TGTGCCAGCAGCCAGTCTCTAGCGGGGCTCTCCTACAATGAGCAGTTCTTC. Translated: CASSQSLAGLSYNEQFF. Combining the CDR3 with reference TRBV14 and TRBJ2-1 gives the whole variable domain EAGVTQFPSHSVIEKGQTVTLRCDPISGHDNLYWYRRVMGKEIKFLLHFVKESKQDESGMPNNRFLAERTGGTYSTLKVQPAELEDSGVYFCASSQSLAGLSYNEQFFGPGTRLTVL.

This sequence joins TRBV24-1 and TRBJ2-5; no definite D call. CDR1 and CDR2 (germline): KGHDR, SFDVKD. Between the trimmed V and J ends, which lost 2 bases and 5 bases, there was a span of 14 bases. The CDR3 covers 15 residues. CDR3 region: CATSDSRRPRETQYF. CDR3 bases: TGTGCCACCAGTGATTCCAGACGGCCCCGGGAGACCCAGTACTTC.

The chain recombines TRBV24-1 with TRBJ2-2; D gene uncertain. CDR1 KGHDR and CDR2 SFDVKD come from the germline V gene. V was trimmed by 4 bases and J by 1 base, leaving 3 bases between them. The CDR3 has 13 residues. The CDR3 bases are TGTGCCACCAGTGACCAGAACACCGGGGAGCTGTTTTTT. Its protein product is CATSDQNTGELFF.

CDR3 nucleotides: TGTGCCAGCAGTTACGAAGGAGGGCTTATAGATACGCAGTATTTT. This encodes CASSYEGGLIDTQYF. The rearrangement links TRBV28 to TRBJ2-3; possibly TRBD2 for D (6 bases). The V gene lost 4 bases and the J gene lost 5 bases, with 16 bases spanning the gap. The length of the CDR3 is 15 residues. Germline-derived CDR1 and CDR2 are MDHEN and SYDVKM.

This clonotype has only a few counts. The chain recombines TRBV20-1 with TRBJ2-2, with D perhaps matching TRBD1 (5 bases). The ends were cut back, 6 bases at V and 2 bases at J, with 10 bases in the middle. This CDR3 spans 13 amino acids. Germline values: CDR1 DFQATT, CDR2 SNEGSKA (reference sequence). DNA for the CDR3: TGCAGTGCGCTTGACAGTAACACCGGGGAGCTGTTTTTT. Translating it yields CSALDSNTGELFF.

V usage is TRBV7-8 and J usage is TRBJ2-5; possibly TRBD2 for D (6 bases). CDR3 length: 15 amino acids. CDR1 and CDR2 (germline): SGHVS, FQNEAQ. V lost 5 bases, J lost 4 bases, and 17 bases lay in between. In nucleotides, the CDR3 is TGTGCCAGCAGCGCGCAGCCGGGACTTAGAGAGACCCAGTACTTC. This encodes CASSAQPGLRETQYF.

This clonotype has only a few counts. This chain links TRBV28 with TRBJ1-5; D is unresolved. Germline V gene sequence: CDR1 MDHEN, CDR2 SYDVKM. CDR3 length: 16 residues. V dropped 6 bases and J dropped 2 bases, with 17 bases sitting between them. CDR3 DNA: TGTGCCAGCAGCCTACTGGGGAGGCGGGGCAATCAGCCCCAGCATTTT. Its translation is CASSLLGRRGNQPQHF.

This clonotype showed up just a few times. V usage is TRBV29-1 and J usage is TRBJ2-5, with D perhaps being TRBD1 or TRBD2 (5 bases each). The J call may be mistaken, given a closer DNA end match to TRBJ2-7. Germline CDR1 reads SQVTM; CDR2 reads ANQGSEA. There are 12 residues in the CDR3. CDR3 region: CSYRDAAYEQYF. CDR3 sequence (DNA): TGCAGCTACCGGGACGCAGCCTACGAGCAGTACTTC.

The genes are TRBV11-1 and TRBJ2-5, with D uncertain. The end of the DNA aligns better with TRBJ2-1, so the J call may be wrong. The CDR3 runs 15 residues. CDR1 SGHAT and CDR2 FQDESV come from the germline V gene (reference sequence). For the CDR3, the DNA is TGTGCCAGCAGCTTTTGGCTAGGCCCAAACAATGAGCAGTTCTTC. Translation gives CASSFWLGPNNEQFF.

The rearrangement uses TRBV4-2 and TRBJ1-6; 9 bases match TRBD1. This CDR3 contains 15 residues. Germline V lookup: CDR1 LGHNA, CDR2 YNFKEQ. The ends lost 4 bases at V and 9 bases at J; junction bases unmatched: 7. The CDR3 nucleotides read TGTGCCAGCAGCCCCCGGGACAGGGAGGCTTCACCCCTCCACTTT. As protein: CASSPRDREASPLHF.

Notes on this clonotype: Germline and junction disagree at one end, which may indicate a read error. The V gene is TRBV4-1, the J gene TRBJ2-1; a weak D match, TRBD1 (6 bases). Near its end, the DNA agrees better with TRBJ2-5, so the J call may be wrong. CDR1 is MGHRA and CDR2 is YSYEKL in the germline V gene. CDR3 size: 14 residues. CDR3 sequence: CASSPPQGQGTQYF. CDR3 sequence (DNA): TGCGCCAGCAGCCCCCCGCAGGGACAAGGGACCCAGTACTTC.

This clonotype has only a few counts. V gene TRBV5-1 combines with J gene TRBJ2-5; possible D gene TRBD2, 6 bases. The V end was cut by 5 bases, the J end by 2 bases, with 19 bases between. Germline lookup yields CDR1 SGHRS and CDR2 YFSETQ. The CDR3 extends over 16 amino acids. The CDR3 DNA reads TGCGCCAGCAGGGCGGCGCGGGACGTAGCGCAAGAGACCCAGTACTTC. As protein: CASRAARDVAQETQYF.